This T cell receptor (beta chain) was observed in a study of T cell responses to AZD1222 COVID-19 vaccine. Study overall: Samples with a second dose at about 4 or about 12 weeks were pooled together. Study-wide results and caveats: Once two AZD1222 doses were given, Spike-specific TCR breadth and depth went up. A reported finding is that nearly half of spike-specific TCRs target unmutated variant regions. The study identified only five to seven AZD1222 recipients as seropositive at baseline.

A remark on this clone: Its antigen remains unidentified.

The table came from immunoSEQ multiplex PCR; TCRdb's copy has only in-frame clones and leaves some out. The sample holds some 150,000 clones, more than 90% seen once. Trimming cost V 5 bases and J 9 bases; bases outside gene matches: 9. The CDR3 contains 15 residues. CDR1 and CDR2 (germline): ENHRY, SYGVKD. This TCR was sampled from an adult in good health. Sequences were derived from peripheral blood, sampled on day 0 of AZD1222 vaccination. The genes are TRBV10-3 and TRBJ2-1, with TRBD2 identical over 11 bases. CDR3 in amino acids: CAISSTSGSGREQFF. The CDR3 DNA follows: TGTGCCATCAGTTCAACTAGCGGGAGCGGACGTGAGCAGTTCTTC.